What follows describes a single TCR beta chain. Germline assignment: CDR1 LGHNA and CDR2 YSLEER. CDR3 length equals 14 residues. The V end was cut by 0 bases, the J end by 3 bases, with 9 bases between. These data belong to a study of radiotherapy plus CTLA-4 blockade in lung cancer. The data were produced by immunoSEQ multiplex PCR, yet TCRdb's version contains in-frame clones alone and is incomplete. This sample yields some 49,000 clones, of which more than 75% are seen a single time; roughly 25% belongs to the top ten. The source material was peripheral blood, sampled from a patient treated with radiotherapy plus ipilimumab. This sequence was found in a human donor with non-small cell lung cancer whose response to radiotherapy plus ipilimumab could not be evaluated. V gene TRBV4-3 combines with J gene TRBJ2-7, with TRBD2 as a possible D gene (6 bases). CDR3 in amino acids: CASSQDREYYEQYF. The CDR3 DNA sequence: TGCGCCAGCAGCCAAGACCGGGAGTACTACGAGCAGTACTTC.